These 4 T cell receptor beta chains were all obtained from the same sample, sequenced in a study of cytomegalovirus exposure and HLA in healthy donors. Libraries were prepared by immunoSEQ multiplex PCR; TCRdb keeps only in-frame clonotypes and omits some of them. The data contain 70,000 or so clones, about 95% of them singletons. The sequenced sample consisted of PBMCs. Receptor source: a woman between 18 and 29 years old in good health and CMV-seropositive.

The J gene is TRBJ1-2, the V gene TRBV11-3, with 7 bases aligning to TRBD1. This CDR3 is built from 13 residues. The germline gives CDR1 SGHNT, CDR2 YENEEA. The junction had 4 bases not matched to a gene; V was cut back by 4 bases and J by 5 bases. For the CDR3, the DNA is TGTGCCAGCAGCTGGGGACAGCTATATGGCTACACCTTC. This gives the protein CASSWGQLYGYTF.

V and J are TRBV19 and TRBJ1-1; 7 bases fit TRBD1. The CDR3 spans 13 residues. The junction had 5 bases not matched to a gene; V was cut back by 9 bases and J by 1 base. Germline CDR1 and CDR2: LNHDA and SQIVND (reference sequence). CDR3 sequence (DNA): TGTGCCAGCTACAGGGGCGAGAACACTGAAGCTTTCTTT. Its protein is CASYRGENTEAFF.

J is TRBJ2-7 and V is TRBV10-2; D gene unclear. This CDR3 has 10 amino acids. Germline V gene data show CDR1 as WSHSY and CDR2 as SAAADI. V lost 10 bases and J 3 bases, leaving 7 bases between the germline ends. The CDR3 is CATGDYEQYF. In DNA form, the CDR3 reads TGCGCCACTGGAGACTACGAGCAGTACTTC.

The chain carries TRBV2 and TRBJ2-2; 7 bases are a match to TRBD2. The V gene's germline CDR1 is SNHLY and CDR2 FYNNEI. The CDR3 length is 16 residues. V dropped 6 bases and J dropped 4; count of bases not matched to a gene: 11. CDR3: CASRGRTGGGTGELFF. The CDR3 region has the DNA TGTGCCAGCAGGGGAAGGACTGGCGGGGGCACCGGGGAGCTGTTTTTT.